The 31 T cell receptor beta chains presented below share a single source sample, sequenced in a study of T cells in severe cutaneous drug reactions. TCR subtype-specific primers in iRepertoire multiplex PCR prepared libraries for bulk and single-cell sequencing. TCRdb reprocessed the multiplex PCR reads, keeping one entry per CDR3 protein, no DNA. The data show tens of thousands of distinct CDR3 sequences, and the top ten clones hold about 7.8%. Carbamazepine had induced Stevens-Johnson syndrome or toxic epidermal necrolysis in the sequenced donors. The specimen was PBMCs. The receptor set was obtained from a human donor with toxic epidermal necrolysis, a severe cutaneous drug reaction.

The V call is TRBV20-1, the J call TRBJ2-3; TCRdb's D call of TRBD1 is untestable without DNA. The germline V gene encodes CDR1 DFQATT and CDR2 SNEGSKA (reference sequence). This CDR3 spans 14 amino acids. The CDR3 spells CSASLGTNGDTQYF.

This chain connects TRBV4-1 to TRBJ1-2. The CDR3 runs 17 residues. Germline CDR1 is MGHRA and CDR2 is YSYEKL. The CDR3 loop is CASSQVTVRGTFYGYTF.

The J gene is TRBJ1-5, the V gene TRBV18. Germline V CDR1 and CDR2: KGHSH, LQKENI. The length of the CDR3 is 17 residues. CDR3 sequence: CASSQQGPAYSNQPQHF.

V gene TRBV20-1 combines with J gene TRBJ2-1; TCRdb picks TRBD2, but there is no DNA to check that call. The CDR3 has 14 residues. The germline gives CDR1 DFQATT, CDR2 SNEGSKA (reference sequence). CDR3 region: CSARDWREVNEQFF.

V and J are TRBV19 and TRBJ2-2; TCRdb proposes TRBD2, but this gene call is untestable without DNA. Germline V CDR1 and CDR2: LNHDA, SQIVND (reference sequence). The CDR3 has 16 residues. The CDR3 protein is CASSALAGGDTGELFF.

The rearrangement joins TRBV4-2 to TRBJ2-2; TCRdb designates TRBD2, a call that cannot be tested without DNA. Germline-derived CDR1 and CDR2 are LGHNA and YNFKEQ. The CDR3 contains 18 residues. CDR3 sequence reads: CASSHRRSDSGPTGELFF.

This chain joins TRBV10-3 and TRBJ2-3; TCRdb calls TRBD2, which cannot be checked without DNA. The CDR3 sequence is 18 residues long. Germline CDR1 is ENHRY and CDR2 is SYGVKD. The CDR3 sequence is CAISTSGTSGGLTDTQYF.

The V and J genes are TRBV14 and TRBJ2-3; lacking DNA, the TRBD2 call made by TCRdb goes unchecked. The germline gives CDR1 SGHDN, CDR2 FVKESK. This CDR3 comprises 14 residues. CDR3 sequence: CASSQGTRVDTQYF.

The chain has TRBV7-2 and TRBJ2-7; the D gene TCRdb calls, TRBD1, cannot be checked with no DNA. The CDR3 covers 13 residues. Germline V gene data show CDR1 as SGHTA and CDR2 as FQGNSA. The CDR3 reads CASRPKTGGEQYF.

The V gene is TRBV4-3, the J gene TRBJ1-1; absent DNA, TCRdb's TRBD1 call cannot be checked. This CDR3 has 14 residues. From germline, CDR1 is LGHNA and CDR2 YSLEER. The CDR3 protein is CASSQDRDADEAFF.

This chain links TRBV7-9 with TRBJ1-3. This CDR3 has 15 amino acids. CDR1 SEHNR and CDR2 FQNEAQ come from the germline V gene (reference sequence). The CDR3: CASSWGSRSGNTIYF.

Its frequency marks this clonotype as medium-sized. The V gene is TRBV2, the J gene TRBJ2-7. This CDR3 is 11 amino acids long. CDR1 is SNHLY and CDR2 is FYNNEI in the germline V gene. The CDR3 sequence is CASSGAYEQYF.

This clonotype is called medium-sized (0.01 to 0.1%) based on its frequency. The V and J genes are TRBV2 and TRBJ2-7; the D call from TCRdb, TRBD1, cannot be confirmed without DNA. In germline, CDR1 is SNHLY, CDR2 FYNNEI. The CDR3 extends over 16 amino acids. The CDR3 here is CASRDQTGYYSYEQYF.

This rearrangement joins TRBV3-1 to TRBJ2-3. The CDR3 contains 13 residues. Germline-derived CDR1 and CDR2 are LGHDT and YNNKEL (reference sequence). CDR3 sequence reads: CASSRRSTDTQYF.

CDR3 residues: CASSSSPQGYEQYF. The chain has TRBV19 and TRBJ2-7; without DNA, the TCRdb call of TRBD1 cannot be checked. The CDR3 covers 14 residues. CDR1 and CDR2 from the germline V gene are LNHDA and SQIVND (reference sequence).

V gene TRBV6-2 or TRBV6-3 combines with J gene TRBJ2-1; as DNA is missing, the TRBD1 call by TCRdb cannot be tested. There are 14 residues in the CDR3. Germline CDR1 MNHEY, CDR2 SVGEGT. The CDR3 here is CASTEMGRNNEQFF.

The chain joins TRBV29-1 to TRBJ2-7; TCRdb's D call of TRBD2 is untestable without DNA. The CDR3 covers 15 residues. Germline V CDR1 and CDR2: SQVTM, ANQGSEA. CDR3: CSVEGETSGRYEQYF.

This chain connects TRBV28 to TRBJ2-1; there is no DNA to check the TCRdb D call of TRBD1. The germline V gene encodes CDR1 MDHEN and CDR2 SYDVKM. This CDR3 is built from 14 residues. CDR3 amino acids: CASSLPGQGESWFF. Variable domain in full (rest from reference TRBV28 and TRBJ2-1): DVKVTQSSRYLVKRTGEKVFLECVQDMDHENMFWYRQDPGLGLRLIYFSYDVKMKEKGDIPEGYSVSREKKERFSLILESASTNQTSMYLCASSLPGQGESWFFGPGTRLTVL.

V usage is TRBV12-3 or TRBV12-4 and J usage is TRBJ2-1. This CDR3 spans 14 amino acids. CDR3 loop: CASSLGGSYNEQFF.

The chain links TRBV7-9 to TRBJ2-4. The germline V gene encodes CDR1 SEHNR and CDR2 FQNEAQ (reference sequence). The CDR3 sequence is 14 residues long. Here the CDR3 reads CASSLELAKNIQYF.

CDR3 region: CSARAGKTQYF. This chain uses TRBV20-1 with TRBJ2-5. Germline-derived CDR1 and CDR2 are DFQATT and SNEGSKA (reference sequence). The CDR3 is 11 residues long.

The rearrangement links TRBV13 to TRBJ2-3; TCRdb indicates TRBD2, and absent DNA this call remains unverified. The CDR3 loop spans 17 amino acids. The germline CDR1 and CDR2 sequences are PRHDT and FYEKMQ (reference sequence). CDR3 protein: CASSFATGLAGTDTQYF.

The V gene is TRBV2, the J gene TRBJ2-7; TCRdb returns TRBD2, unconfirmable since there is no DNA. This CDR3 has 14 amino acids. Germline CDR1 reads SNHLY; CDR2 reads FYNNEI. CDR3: CASRRTSGIYEQYF.

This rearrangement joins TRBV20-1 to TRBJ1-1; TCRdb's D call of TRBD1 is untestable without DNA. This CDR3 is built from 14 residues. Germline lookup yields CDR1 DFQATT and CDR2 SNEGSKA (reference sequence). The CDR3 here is CSAPVGTGDTEAFF.

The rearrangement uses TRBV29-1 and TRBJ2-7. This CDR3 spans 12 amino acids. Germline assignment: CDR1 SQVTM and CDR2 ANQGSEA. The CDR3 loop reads CSAWGTSYEQYF.

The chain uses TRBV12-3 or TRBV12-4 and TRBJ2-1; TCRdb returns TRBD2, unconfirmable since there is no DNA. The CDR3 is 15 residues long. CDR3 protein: CASSYRGRASNEQFF.

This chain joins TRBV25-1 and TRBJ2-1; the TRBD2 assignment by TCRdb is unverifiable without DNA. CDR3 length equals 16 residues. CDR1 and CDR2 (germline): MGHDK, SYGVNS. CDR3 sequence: CASSGLRGLASNEQFF.

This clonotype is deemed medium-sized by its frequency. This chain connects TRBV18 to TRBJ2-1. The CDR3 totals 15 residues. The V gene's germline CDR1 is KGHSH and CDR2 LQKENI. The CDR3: CASSPMAGSYNEQFF. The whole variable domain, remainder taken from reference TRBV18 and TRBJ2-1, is NAGVMQNPRHLVRRRGQEARLRCSPMKGHSHVYWYRQLPEEGLKFMVYLQKENIIDESGMPKERFSAEFPKEGPSILRIQQVVRGDSAAYFCASSPMAGSYNEQFFGPGTRLTVL.

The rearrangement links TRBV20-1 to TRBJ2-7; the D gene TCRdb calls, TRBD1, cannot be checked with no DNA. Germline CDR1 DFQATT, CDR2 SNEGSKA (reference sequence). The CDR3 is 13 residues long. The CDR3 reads CSVRTGGEYEQYF.

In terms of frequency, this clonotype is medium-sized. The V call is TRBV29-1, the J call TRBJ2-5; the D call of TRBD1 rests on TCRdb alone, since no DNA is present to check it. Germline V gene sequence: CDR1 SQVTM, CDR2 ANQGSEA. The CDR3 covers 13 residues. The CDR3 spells CSVEYRGFETQYF. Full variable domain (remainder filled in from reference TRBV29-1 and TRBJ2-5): SAVISQKPSRDICQRGTSLTIQCQVDSQVTMMFWYRQQPGQSLTLIATANQGSEATYESGFVIDKFPISRPNLTFSTLTVSNMSPEDSSIYLCSVEYRGFETQYFGPGTRLLVL.

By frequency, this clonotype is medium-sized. The CDR3 sequence is CASSVAGREYNEQFF. The chain combines TRBV9 with TRBJ2-1; the D gene TCRdb calls, TRBD2, cannot be checked with no DNA. CDR3 length: 15 residues. Germline loops: CDR1 SGDLS, CDR2 YYNGEE.